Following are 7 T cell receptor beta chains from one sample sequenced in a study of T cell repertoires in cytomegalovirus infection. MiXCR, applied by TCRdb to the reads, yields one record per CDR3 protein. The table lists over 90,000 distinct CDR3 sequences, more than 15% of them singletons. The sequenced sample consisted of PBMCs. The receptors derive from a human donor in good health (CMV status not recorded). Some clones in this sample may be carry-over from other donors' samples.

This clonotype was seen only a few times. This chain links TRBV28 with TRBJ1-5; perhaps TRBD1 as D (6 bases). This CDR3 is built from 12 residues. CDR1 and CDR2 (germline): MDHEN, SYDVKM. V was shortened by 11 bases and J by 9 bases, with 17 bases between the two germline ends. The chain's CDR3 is CAVTGSLGPQHF. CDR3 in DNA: TGTGCCGTAACAGGGTCCTTGGGGCCCCAGCATTTT.

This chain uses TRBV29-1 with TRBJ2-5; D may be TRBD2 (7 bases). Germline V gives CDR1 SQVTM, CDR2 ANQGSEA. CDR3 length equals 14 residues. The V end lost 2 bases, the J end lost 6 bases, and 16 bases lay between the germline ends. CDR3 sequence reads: CSVELGGGQQTQYF. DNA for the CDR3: TGCAGCGTTGAATTGGGGGGGGGCCAGCAGACCCAGTACTTC.

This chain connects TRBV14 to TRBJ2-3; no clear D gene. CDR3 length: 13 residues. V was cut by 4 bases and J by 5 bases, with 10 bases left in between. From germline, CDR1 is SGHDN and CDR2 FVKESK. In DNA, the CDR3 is TGTGCCAGCAGCCCTTTTCTAGGAGATACGCAGTATTTT. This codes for CASSPFLGDTQYF.

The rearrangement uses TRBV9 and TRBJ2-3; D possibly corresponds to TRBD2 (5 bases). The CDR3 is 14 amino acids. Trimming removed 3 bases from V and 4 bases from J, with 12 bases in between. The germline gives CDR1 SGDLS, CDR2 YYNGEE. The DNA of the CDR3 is TGTGCCAGCAGCGCTCGAGGGAAGTCAGATACGCAGTATTTT. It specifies CASSARGKSDTQYF. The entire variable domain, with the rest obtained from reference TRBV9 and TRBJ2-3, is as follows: DSGVTQTPKHLITATGQRVTLRCSPRSGDLSVYWYQQSLDQGLQFLIQYYNGEERAKGNILERFSAQQFPDLHSELNLSSLELGDSALYFCASSARGKSDTQYFGPGTRLTVL.

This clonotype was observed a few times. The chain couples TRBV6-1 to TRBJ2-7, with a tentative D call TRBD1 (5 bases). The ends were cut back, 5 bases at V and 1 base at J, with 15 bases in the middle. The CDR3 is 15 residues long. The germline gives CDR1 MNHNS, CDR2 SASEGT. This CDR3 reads CASSSRGRGSYEQYF. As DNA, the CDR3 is TGTGCCAGCAGTTCCAGAGGAAGGGGTTCCTACGAGCAGTACTTC.

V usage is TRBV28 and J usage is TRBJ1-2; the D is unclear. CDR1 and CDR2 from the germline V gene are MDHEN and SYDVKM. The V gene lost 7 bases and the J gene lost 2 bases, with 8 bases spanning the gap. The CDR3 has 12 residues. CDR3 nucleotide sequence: TGTGCCAGCAATGCAGAAAACTATGGCTACACCTTC. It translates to CASNAENYGYTF.

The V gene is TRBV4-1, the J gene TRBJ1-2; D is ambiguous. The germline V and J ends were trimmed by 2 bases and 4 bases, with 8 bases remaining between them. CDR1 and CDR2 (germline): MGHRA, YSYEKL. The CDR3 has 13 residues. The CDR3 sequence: CASSQTVLYGYTF. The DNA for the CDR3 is TGCGCCAGCAGCCAAACAGTTCTCTATGGCTACACCTTC.